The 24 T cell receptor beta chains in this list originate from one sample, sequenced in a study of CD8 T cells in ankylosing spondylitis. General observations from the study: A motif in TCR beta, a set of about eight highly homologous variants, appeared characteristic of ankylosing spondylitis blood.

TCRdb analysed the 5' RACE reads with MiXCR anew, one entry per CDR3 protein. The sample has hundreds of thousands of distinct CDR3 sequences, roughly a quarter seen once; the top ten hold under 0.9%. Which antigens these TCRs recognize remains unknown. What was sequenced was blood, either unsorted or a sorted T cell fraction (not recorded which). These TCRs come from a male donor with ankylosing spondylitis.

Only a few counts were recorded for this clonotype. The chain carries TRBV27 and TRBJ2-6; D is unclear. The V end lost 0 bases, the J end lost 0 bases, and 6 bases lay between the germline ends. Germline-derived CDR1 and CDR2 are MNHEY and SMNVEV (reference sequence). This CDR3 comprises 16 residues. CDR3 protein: CASSLSGGSGANVLTF. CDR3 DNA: TGTGCCAGCAGTTTATCAGGCGGCTCTGGGGCCAACGTCCTGACTTTC.

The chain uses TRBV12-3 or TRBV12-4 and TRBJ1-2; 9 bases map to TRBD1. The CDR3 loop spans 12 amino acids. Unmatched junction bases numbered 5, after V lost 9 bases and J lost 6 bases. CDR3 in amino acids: CASFGQGHGYTF. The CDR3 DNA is TGTGCCAGTTTCGGACAGGGGCATGGCTACACCTTC.

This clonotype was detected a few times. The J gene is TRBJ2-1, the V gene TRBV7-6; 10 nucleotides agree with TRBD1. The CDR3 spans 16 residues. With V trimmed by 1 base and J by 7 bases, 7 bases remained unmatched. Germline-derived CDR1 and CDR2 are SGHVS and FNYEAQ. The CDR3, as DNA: TGTGCCAGCAGCTTAGTAGAGTGGACAGGGGGAAATGAGCAGTTCTTC. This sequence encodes CASSLVEWTGGNEQFF.

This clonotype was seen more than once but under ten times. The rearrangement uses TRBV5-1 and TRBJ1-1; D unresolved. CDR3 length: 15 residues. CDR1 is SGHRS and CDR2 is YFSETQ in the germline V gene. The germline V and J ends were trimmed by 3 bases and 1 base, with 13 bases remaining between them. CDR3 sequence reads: CASSSLLRTNTEAFF. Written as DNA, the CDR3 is TGCGCCAGCAGCTCCCTACTCCGTACGAACACTGAAGCTTTCTTT.

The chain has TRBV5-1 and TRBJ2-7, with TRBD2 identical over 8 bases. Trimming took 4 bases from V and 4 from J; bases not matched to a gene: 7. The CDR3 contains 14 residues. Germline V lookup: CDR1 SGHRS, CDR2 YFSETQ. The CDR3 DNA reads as TGCGCCAGCAGCCCCGGGGGGGGAAAGTACGAGCAGTACTTC. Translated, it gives CASSPGGGKYEQYF.

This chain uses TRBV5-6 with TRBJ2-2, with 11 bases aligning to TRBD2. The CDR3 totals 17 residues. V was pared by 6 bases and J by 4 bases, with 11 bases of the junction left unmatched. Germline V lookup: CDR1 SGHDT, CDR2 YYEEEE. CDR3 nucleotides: TGTGCCAGCAACTTTAAACTAGCGGGAGAAGGCACCGGGGAGCTGTTTTTT. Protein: CASNFKLAGEGTGELFF. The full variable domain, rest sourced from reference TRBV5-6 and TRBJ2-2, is DAGVTQSPTHLIKTRGQQVTLRCSPKSGHDTVSWYQQALGQGPQFIFQYYEEEERQRGNFPDRFSGHQFPNYSSELNVNALLLGDSALYLCASNFKLAGEGTGELFFGEGSRLTVL.

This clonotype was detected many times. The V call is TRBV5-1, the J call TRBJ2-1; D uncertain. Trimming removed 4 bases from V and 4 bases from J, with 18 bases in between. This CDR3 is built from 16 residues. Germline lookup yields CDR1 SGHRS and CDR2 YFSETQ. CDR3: CASSATPAHLYNEQFF. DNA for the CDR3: TGCGCCAGCAGCGCGACCCCGGCGCACCTTTACAATGAGCAGTTCTTC.

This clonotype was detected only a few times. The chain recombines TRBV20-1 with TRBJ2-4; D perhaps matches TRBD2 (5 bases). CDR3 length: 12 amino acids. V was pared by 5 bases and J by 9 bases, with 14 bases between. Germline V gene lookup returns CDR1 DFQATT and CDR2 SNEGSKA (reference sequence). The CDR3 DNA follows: TGCAGTGCTTTGGAGAGGGCTGGCATTCAGTACTTC. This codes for CSALERAGIQYF.

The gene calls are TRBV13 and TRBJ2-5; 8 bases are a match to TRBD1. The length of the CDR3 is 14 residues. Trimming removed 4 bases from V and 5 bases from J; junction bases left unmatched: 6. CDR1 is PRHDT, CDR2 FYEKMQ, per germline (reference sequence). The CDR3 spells CASSSSDRVETQYF. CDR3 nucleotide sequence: TGTGCCAGCAGCTCCTCGGACAGGGTTGAGACCCAGTACTTC.

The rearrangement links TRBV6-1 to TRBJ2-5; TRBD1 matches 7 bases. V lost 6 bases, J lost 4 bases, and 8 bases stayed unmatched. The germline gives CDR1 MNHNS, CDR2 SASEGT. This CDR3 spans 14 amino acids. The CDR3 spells CASRTDRWAETQYF. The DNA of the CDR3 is TGTGCCAGCAGGACGGACAGGTGGGCAGAGACCCAGTACTTC.

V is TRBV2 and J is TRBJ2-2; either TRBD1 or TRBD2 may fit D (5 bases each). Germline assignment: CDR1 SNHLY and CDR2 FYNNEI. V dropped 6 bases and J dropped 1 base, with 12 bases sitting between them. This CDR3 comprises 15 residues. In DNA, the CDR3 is TGTGCCAGCAGCGGGGCGCGGATGAACACCGGGGAGCTGTTTTTT. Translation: CASSGARMNTGELFF.

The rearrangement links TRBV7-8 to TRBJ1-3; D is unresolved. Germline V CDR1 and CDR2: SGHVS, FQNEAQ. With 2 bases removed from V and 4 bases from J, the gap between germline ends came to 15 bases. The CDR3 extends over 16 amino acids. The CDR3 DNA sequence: TGTGCCAGCAGCTTAAACCGAGGCTCCTCAGGAAACACCATATATTTT. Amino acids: CASSLNRGSSGNTIYF.

CDR3 coding DNA: TGTGCCAGCAGCCAGAGCGGGACCTCCACCTACGAGCAGTACGTC. Amino acid sequence: CASSQSGTSTYEQYV. The chain has TRBV11-2 and TRBJ2-7, with 7 bases identical to TRBD2. This CDR3 has 15 residues. Trimming removed 5 bases from V and 2 bases from J; junction bases left unmatched: 9. The germline V gene has CDR1 SGHAT and CDR2 FQNNGV.

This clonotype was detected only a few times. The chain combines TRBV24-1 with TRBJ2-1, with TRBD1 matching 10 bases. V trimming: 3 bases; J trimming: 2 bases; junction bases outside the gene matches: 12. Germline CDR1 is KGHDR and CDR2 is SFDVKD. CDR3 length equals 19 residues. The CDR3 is CATSDGFGQGVTPYNEQFF. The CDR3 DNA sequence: TGTGCCACCAGTGATGGGTTCGGACAGGGGGTCACCCCCTACAATGAGCAGTTCTTC.

This chain's CDR3 is CASSLGRARAQPQHF. The CDR3 DNA is TGTGCCAGCAGTTTGGGCAGGGCGAGGGCTCAGCCCCAGCATTTT. The chain employs TRBV12-3 or TRBV12-4 and TRBJ1-5; tentative D call: TRBD1 (5 bases). V lost 3 bases, J lost 6 bases, and 15 bases lay in between. The CDR3 contains 15 residues.

The CDR3 coding sequence is TGCAGTGCCCCCTTTATGGGGGTGGTCGGGGAGCTGTTTTTT. This sequence encodes CSAPFMGVVGELFF. The chain links TRBV20-1 to TRBJ2-2; TRBD1 or TRBD2 may be the D gene (5 bases each). V lost 6 bases to trimming and J lost 7 bases, with 18 bases between them. Germline assignment: CDR1 DFQATT and CDR2 SNEGSKA (reference sequence). This CDR3 is 14 amino acids long.

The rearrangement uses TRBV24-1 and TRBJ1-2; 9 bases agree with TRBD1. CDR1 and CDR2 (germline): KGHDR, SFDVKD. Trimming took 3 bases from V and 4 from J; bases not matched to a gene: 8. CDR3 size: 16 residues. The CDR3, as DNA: TGTGCCACCAGTGATCCCTTACAGGGGGCGACCTATGGCTACACCTTC. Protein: CATSDPLQGATYGYTF.

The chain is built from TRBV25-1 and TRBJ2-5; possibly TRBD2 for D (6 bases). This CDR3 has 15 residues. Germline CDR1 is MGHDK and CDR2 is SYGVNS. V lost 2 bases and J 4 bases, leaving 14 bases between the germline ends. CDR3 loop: CASSEVGGRSETQYF. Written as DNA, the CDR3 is TGTGCCAGCAGTGAAGTCGGAGGGCGGTCAGAGACCCAGTACTTC. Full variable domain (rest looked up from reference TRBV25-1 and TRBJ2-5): EADIYQTPRYLVIGTGKKITLECSQTMGHDKMYWYQQDPGMELHLIHYSYGVNSTEKGDLSSESTVSRIRTEHFPLTLESARPSHTSQYLCASSEVGGRSETQYFGPGTRLLVL.

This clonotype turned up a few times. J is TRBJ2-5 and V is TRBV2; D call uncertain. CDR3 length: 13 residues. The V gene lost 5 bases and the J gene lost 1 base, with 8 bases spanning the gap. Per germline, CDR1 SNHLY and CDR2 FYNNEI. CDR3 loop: CASSMERQETQYF. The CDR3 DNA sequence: TGTGCCAGCAGTATGGAGCGCCAAGAGACCCAGTACTTC.

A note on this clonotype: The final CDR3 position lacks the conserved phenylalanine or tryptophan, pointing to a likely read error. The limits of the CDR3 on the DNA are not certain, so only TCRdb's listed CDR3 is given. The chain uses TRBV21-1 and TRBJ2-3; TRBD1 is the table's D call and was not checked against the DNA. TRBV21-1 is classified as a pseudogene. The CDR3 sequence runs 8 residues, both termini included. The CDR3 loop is CASSALRG.

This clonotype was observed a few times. The CDR3 DNA follows: TGCGCCAGCAGCTTGGAACTAGCGGGAGGTTCGCCCCATGAGCAGTTCTTC. Translation gives CASSLELAGGSPHEQFF. The chain employs TRBV5-1 and TRBJ2-1; TRBD2 matches at 12 bases. CDR3 length: 17 amino acids. Germline CDR1 and CDR2: SGHRS and YFSETQ. V trimming: 0 bases; J trimming: 8 bases; junction bases outside the gene matches: 9. Drawing the rest from reference TRBV5-1 and TRBJ2-1, the complete variable domain is KAGVTQTPRYLIKTRGQQVTLSCSPISGHRSVSWYQQTPGQGLQFLFEYFSETQRNKGNFPGRFSGRQFSNSRSEMNVSTLELGDSALYLCASSLELAGGSPHEQFFGPGTRLTVL.

CDR3 region: CASSVTANEKLFF. The CDR3 bases are TGTGCCAGCAGCGTTACAGCTAATGAAAAACTGTTTTTT. The genes are TRBV7-2 and TRBJ1-4; D is uncertain. Germline lookup yields CDR1 SGHTA and CDR2 FQGNSA. This CDR3 is built from 13 residues. Trimming cost V 5 bases and J 3 bases, with 7 bases left between them.

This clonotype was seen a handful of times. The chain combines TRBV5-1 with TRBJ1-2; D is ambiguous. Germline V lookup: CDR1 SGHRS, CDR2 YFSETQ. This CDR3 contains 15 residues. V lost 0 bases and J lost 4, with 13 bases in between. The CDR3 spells CASSLEPGHFYGYTF. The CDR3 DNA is TGCGCCAGCAGCTTGGAGCCCGGCCATTTCTATGGCTACACCTTC.

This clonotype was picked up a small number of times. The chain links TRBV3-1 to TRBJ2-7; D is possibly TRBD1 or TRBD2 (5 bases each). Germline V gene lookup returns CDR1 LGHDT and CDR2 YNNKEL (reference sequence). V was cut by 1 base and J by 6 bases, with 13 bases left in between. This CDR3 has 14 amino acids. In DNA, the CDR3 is TGTGCCAGCAGCCAAGGGGGGTCCCTCCGCGAGCAGTACTTC. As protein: CASSQGGSLREQYF.